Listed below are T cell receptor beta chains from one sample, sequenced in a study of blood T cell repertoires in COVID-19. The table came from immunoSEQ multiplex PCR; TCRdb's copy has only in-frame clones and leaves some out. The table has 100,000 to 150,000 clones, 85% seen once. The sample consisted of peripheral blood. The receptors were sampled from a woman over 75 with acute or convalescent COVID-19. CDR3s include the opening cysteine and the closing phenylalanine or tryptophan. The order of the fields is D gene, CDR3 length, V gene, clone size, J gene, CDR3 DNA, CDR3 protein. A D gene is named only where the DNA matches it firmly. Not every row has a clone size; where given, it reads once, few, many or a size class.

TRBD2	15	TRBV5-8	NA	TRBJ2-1	TGTGCCAGCAGCTTCGGACTAGTACGAGGGGATGAGCAGTTCTTC	CASSFGLVRGDEQFF
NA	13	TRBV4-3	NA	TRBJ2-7	TGCGCCAGCAGCCAAGAGTCCGGTGCCGAGCAGTACTTC	CASSQESGAEQYF
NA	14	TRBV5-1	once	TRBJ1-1	TGCGCCAGCAGCTTGGACAGATTGAACACTGAAGCTTTCTTT	CASSLDRLNTEAFF
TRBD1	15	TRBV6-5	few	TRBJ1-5	TGTGCCAGCAGTCCGGGACAGGCCAGCAATCAGCCCCAGCATTTT	CASSPGQASNQPQHF
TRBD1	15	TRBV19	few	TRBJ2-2	TGTGCCAGTAAGGTCGGACAGGGGGCTGTCGGGGAGCTGTTTTTT	CASKVGQGAVGELFF
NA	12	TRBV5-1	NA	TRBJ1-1	TGCGCCAGCAGCTTGGACTCACTTGAAGCTTTCTTT	CASSLDSLEAFF
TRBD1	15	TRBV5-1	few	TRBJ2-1	TGCGCCAGCAGGCCGGGACAGGGTGGTTTCAATGAGCAGTTCTTC	CASRPGQGGFNEQFF
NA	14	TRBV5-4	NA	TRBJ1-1	TGTGCCAGCAGCTTGGCCCGGGGGGCTGGTGAAGCTTTCTTT	CASSLARGAGEAFF
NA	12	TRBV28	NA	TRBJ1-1	TGTGCCACCCAACAGGGAGACGATGGAGCTTTCTTT	CATQQGDDGAFF
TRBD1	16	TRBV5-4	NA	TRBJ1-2	TGTGCCAGCAGCTACCCCGGGACAGGGGGCGTCGCTGGCTACACCTTC	CASSYPGTGGVAGYTF
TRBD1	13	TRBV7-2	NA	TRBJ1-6	TGTGCCAGCAGCTTAGTGGAGGGGGCCTTACTCCACTTT	CASSLVEGALLHF
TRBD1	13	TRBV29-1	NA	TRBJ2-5	TGCAGCGTTGGCTACAGGGGAAGGGAGACCCAGTACTTC	CSVGYRGRETQYF
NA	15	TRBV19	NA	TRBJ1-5	TGTGCCACCACGACGAGGGCCGGTGACGGGCAGCCCCAGCATTTT	CATTTRAGDGQPQHF
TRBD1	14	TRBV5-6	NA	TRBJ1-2	TGTGCCAGCAGCTTGAAGGGGGCGAGCTATGGCTACACCTTC	CASSLKGASYGYTF
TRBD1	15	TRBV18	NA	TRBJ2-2	TGTGCCAGCTCCACGGGACAGACTTACACCGGGGAGCTGTTTTTT	CASSTGQTYTGELFF
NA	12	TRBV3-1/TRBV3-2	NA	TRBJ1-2	TGTGCCAGCAGCCAGGAACCGGGACGGACTAACTTC	CASSQEPGRTNF
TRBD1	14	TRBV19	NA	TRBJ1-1	TGTGCCAGTAGTACGGGACAGTTGAACACTGAAGCTTTCTTT	CASSTGQLNTEAFF
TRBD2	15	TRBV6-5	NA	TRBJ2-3	TGTGCCAGCCAGTTCGGGGGGACCTTCACAGATACGCAGTATTTT	CASQFGGTFTDTQYF
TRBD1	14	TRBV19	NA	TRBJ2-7	TGTGCCAGTAGTGACAGGGGACACGGATACGAGCAGTACTTC	CASSDRGHGYEQYF
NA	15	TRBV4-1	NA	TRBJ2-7	TGCGCCAGCAGCCAGCCAGGGGCTTTCTCCTACGAGCAGTACTTC	CASSQPGAFSYEQYF
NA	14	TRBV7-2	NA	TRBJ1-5	TGTGCCAGCAGCCCCCCTCCGGGCAATCAGCCCCAGCATTTT	CASSPPPGNQPQHF
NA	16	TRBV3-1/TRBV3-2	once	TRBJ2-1	TGTGCCAGCAGCCCCTGGGCGGGGTGGGGGAACAATGAGCAGTTCTTC	CASSPWAGWGNNEQFF
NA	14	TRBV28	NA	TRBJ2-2	TGTGCCAGCAGGTGGACACGCTACACCGGGGAGCTGTTTTTT	CASRWTRYTGELFF
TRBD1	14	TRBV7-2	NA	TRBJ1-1	TGTGCCAGCAGCTCTCAGGGGGGAAACACTGAAGCTTTCTTT	CASSSQGGNTEAFF
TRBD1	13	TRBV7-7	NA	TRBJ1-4	TGTGCTAGCAGCCAACGACAGGGAGAAAAACTGTTTTTT	CASSQRQGEKLFF
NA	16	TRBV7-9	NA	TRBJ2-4	TGTGCCAGCAGCTTAGCGAGGACAGACGCCAAAAACATTCAGTACTTC	CASSLARTDAKNIQYF
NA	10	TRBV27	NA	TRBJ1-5	TGTGCCAGCCCGGGGGAGCCCCAGCATTTT	CASPGEPQHF
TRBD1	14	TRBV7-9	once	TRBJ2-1	TGTGCCAGCAGCCTAGGGGGCATAAACAATGAGCAGTTCTTC	CASSLGGINNEQFF
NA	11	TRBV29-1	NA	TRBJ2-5	TGCAGCGCGACAGTAGAAGAGACCCAGTACTTC	CSATVEETQYF
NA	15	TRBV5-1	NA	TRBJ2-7	TGCGCCAGCAGCTTTAGCACATCCCTCCTCTATGAGCAGTACTTC	CASSFSTSLLYEQYF
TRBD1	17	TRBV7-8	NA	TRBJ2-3	TGTGCCAGCAGCTTCCCCAGGACAGGGGTTAGCACAGATACGCAGTATTTT	CASSFPRTGVSTDTQYF
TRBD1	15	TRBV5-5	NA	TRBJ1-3	TGTGCCAGCAGCAAAGCGGGACAGGACCGAAACACCATATATTTT	CASSKAGQDRNTIYF
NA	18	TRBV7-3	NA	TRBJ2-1	TGTGCCAGCAGCTCCCGCGCTTTCAGGATATCGACGGACAATGAGCAGTTCTTC	CASSSRAFRISTDNEQFF
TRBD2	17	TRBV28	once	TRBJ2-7	TGTGCCAGCAGTCCGGTGGGCGGGGGGCCTCTCTCCTACGAGCAGTACTTC	CASSPVGGGPLSYEQYF
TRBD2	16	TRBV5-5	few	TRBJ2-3	TGTGCCAGCAGCTCAGGACTAGCGGGGGGCACAGATACGCAGTATTTT	CASSSGLAGGTDTQYF
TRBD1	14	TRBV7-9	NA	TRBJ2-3	TGTGCCAGCAGCTTTGGACAGGGCACAGATACGCAGTATTTT	CASSFGQGTDTQYF
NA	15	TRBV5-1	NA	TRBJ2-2	TGCGCCAGCAGCGAAAGACAGGGAGGAACCGGGGAGCTGTTTTTT	CASSERQGGTGELFF
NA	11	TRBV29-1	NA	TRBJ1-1	TGCAGCGTCAGGGGAAGCACTGAAGCTTTCTTT	CSVRGSTEAFF
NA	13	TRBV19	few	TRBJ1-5	TGTGCCAGTAGTATAAAGGGGGATCAGCCCCAGCATTTT	CASSIKGDQPQHF
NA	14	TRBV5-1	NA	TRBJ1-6	TGCGCCAGCAGCTTGGACAGGGAAGGTTCACCCCTCCACTTT	CASSLDREGSPLHF
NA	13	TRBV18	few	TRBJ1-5	TGTGCCAGCACGCGACAGGGCAATCAGCCCCAGCATTTT	CASTRQGNQPQHF
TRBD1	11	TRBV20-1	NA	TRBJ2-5	TGCAGTGTTACACAGGGGGAGACCCAGTACTTC	CSVTQGETQYF
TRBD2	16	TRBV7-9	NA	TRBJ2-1	TGTGCCAGCAGTTCTGATTGGCGGGGGAGTTACAATGAGCAGTTCTTC	CASSSDWRGSYNEQFF
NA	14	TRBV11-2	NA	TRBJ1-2	TGTGCCAGCAGCCCGATTACCGGGGGCTATGGCTACACCTTC	CASSPITGGYGYTF
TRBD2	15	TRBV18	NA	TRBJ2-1	TGTGCCAGCTCACCCTTAGCGGGCCCCTACAATGAGCAGTTCTTC	CASSPLAGPYNEQFF
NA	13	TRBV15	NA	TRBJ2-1	TGTGCCACCAGCAGAGGGGGGGAGAATGAGCAGTTCTTC	CATSRGGENEQFF
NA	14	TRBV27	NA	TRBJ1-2	TGTGCCAGCAGTTTACTCGGGGGGGGATATGGCTACACCTTC	CASSLLGGGYGYTF
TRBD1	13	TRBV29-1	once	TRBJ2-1	TGCAGCGTCCGGGACAGGCCGTACAATGAGCAGTTCTTC	CSVRDRPYNEQFF
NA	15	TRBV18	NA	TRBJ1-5	TGTGCCAGCTCATCGGGTGGACAGACCAATCAGCCCCAGCATTTT	CASSSGGQTNQPQHF
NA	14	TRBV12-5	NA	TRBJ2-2	TGTGCTAGTGGTTTGGCCCAGAACACCGGGGAGCTGTTTTTT	CASGLAQNTGELFF
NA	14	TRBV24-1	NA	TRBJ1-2	TGTGCCACCAGTGACCCCGGGGTTGGCTATGGCTACACCTTC	CATSDPGVGYGYTF
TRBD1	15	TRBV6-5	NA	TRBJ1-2	TGTGCCAGCAGAGCTCTGAGACAGGGGGCTGGCGGCTACACCTTC	CASRALRQGAGGYTF
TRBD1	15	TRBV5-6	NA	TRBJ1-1	TGTGCCAGCAGCTTGGTTACGTCAGGGGGCACTGAAGCTTTCTTT	CASSLVTSGGTEAFF
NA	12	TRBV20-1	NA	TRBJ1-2	TGCAGTGCTAGTTCACAGTCCTATGGCTACACCTTC	CSASSQSYGYTF